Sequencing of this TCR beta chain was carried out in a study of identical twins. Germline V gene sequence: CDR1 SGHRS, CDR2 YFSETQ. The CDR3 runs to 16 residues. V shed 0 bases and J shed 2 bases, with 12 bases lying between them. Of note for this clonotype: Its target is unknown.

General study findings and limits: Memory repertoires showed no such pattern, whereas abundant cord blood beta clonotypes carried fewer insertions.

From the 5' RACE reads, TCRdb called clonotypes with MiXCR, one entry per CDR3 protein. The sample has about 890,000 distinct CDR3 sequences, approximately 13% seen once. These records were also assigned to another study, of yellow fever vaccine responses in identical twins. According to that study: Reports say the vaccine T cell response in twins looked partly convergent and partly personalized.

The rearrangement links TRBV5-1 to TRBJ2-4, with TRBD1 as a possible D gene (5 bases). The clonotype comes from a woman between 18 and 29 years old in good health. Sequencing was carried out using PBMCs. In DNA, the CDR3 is TGCGCCAGCAGCTTGGCTCAGGGTTTTACCAAAAACATTCAGTACTTC. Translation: CASSLAQGFTKNIQYF.